Below are 4 T cell receptor beta chains sequenced from a single sample in a study of beta chain features in type 1 diabetes. The authors reverse transcribed all of the isolated RNA, so sequencing captured expressed TCRB transcripts. Repertoires were generated with immunoSEQ multiplex PCR, while TCRdb's copy carries only in-frame clones and drops some. The sample gives some 360,000 clones, around 20% of which show up once; 0.044% is in the top ten. Sequencing was performed on naive CD4+ T cells from blood. These receptors came from a young woman in good health.

The chain combines TRBV19 with TRBJ1-5; D gene uncertain. The CDR3 is 12 residues long. From germline, CDR1 is LNHDA and CDR2 SQIVND (reference sequence). V was clipped by 8 bases and J by 6 bases, with 11 bases between them. DNA for the CDR3: TGTGCCAGTGGGGTCCGGGGTCAGCCCCAGCATTTT. Residues: CASGVRGQPQHF.

The gene calls are TRBV2 and TRBJ2-3, with D unresolved. This CDR3 region has 12 residues. V lost 5 bases and J 10 bases, leaving 13 bases between the germline ends. Germline assignment: CDR1 SNHLY and CDR2 FYNNEI. The CDR3 DNA sequence: TGTGCCAGCAGTTACAGCCTTCCTGCGCAGTATTTT. Its translation is CASSYSLPAQYF.

This clone was detected a few times. This chain connects TRBV11-2 to TRBJ1-5; tentatively, D is TRBD1 (5 bases). V lost 5 bases, J lost 1 base, and 9 bases lay in between. The CDR3 runs to 14 residues. CDR1 and CDR2 from the germline V gene are SGHAT and FQNNGV. The CDR3 DNA reads as TGTGCCAGCAGCCGGGGGAGAAGCAATCAGCCCCAGCATTTT. This gives the protein CASSRGRSNQPQHF.

This rearrangement joins TRBV2 to TRBJ2-1; D gene uncertain. V was cut by 3 bases and J by 7 bases, with 13 bases left in between. In germline, CDR1 is SNHLY, CDR2 FYNNEI. The CDR3 is 14 residues long. CDR3 loop: CASSEGLTRNEQFF. CDR3 coding DNA: TGTGCCAGCAGTGAGGGCCTCACCAGAAATGAGCAGTTCTTC.